The rows below give T cell receptor beta chains drawn from one sample of a study of T cell responses to AZD1222 COVID-19 vaccine. Profiled with immunoSEQ multiplex PCR; TCRdb holds only in-frame clones, not every one. Here the sample spans 95,000 to 150,000 clones, 89% being singletons. The sample consisted of peripheral blood, taken on day 0 of AZD1222 vaccination. These receptors were taken from an adult in good health. CDR3s include the opening cysteine and the closing phenylalanine or tryptophan. The order of the fields is J gene, V gene, D gene, clone size, CDR3 DNA, CDR3 protein. The D gene is left open where the match is weak. Where a row states a size, it is once, few, many or the class of an expanded clone; other rows omit it.

j_gene: TRBJ2-1; v_gene: TRBV6-5; d_gene: TRBD2; abundance: NA; CDR3nt: TGTGCCAGCAGTTTAGCGGGAGCCGACTACAATGAGCAGTTCTTC; CDR3aa: CASSLAGADYNEQFF
j_gene: TRBJ2-7; v_gene: TRBV2; d_gene: NA; abundance: NA; CDR3nt: TGTGCCAGCACCCCCCGCGTCAGGGCGTCCTACGAGCAGTACTTC; CDR3aa: CASTPRVRASYEQYF
j_gene: TRBJ2-5; v_gene: TRBV5-1; d_gene: TRBD1; abundance: NA; CDR3nt: TGCGCCAGCAGCCCGGACAGGGGGAGGGAGACCCAGTACTTC; CDR3aa: CASSPDRGRETQYF
j_gene: TRBJ1-4; v_gene: TRBV7-9; d_gene: NA; abundance: NA; CDR3nt: TGTGCCAGCACCGGAACAGGGTCATGGACTAATGAAAAACTGTTTTTT; CDR3aa: CASTGTGSWTNEKLFF
j_gene: TRBJ2-1; v_gene: TRBV6-5; d_gene: NA; abundance: once; CDR3nt: TGTGCCAGCAGTTACGGGGGACGGGCCAATGAGCAGTTCTTC; CDR3aa: CASSYGGRANEQFF
j_gene: TRBJ1-6; v_gene: TRBV25-1; d_gene: NA; abundance: NA; CDR3nt: TGTGCCAGCAGAGAGGGTAATTCACCCCTCCACTTT; CDR3aa: CASREGNSPLHF
j_gene: TRBJ2-7; v_gene: TRBV21-1; d_gene: NA; abundance: once; CDR3nt: TGTGCCAGCAGCGGGCGGACATTTTTCTCCTACGAGCAGTACTTC; CDR3aa: CASSGRTFFSYEQYF
j_gene: TRBJ1-3; v_gene: TRBV7-8; d_gene: NA; abundance: NA; CDR3nt: TGTGCCAGCAGCCCCACACAGAACACCATATATTTT; CDR3aa: CASSPTQNTIYF
j_gene: TRBJ2-4; v_gene: TRBV5-4; d_gene: NA; abundance: NA; CDR3nt: TGTGCCAGCAGCTTGAATCGGCAGGGTATCATTCAGTACTTC; CDR3aa: CASSLNRQGIIQYF
j_gene: TRBJ1-2; v_gene: TRBV9; d_gene: NA; abundance: NA; CDR3nt: TGTGCCAGCACGGAAGGACCGATTTCTAACTATGGCTACACCTTC; CDR3aa: CASTEGPISNYGYTF
j_gene: TRBJ2-1; v_gene: TRBV6-5; d_gene: NA; abundance: NA; CDR3nt: TGTGCCAGCAGGCCGGGCAGGGGTAATGAGCAGTTCTTC; CDR3aa: CASRPGRGNEQFF
j_gene: TRBJ2-1; v_gene: TRBV3-1/TRBV3-2; d_gene: NA; abundance: NA; CDR3nt: TGTGCCAGCAGCCAAGTGGGACGTCCCTACAATGAGCAGTTCTTC; CDR3aa: CASSQVGRPYNEQFF
j_gene: TRBJ2-1; v_gene: TRBV29-1; d_gene: NA; abundance: NA; CDR3nt: TGCAGCGTTGACAGGGGACATGAGCAGTTCTTC; CDR3aa: CSVDRGHEQFF
j_gene: TRBJ2-7; v_gene: TRBV6-2/TRBV6-3; d_gene: NA; abundance: once; CDR3nt: TGTGCCAGCAGGTACGGGGGTCCATCCTACGAGCAGTACTTC; CDR3aa: CASRYGGPSYEQYF
j_gene: TRBJ2-7; v_gene: TRBV14; d_gene: NA; abundance: few; CDR3nt: TGTGCCAGCAGCCAGAACCCGACTACGCAGTACTTC; CDR3aa: CASSQNPTTQYF
j_gene: TRBJ1-2; v_gene: TRBV24-1; d_gene: NA; abundance: NA; CDR3nt: TGTGCCACCAGTGACCCAGGTCAGGAGTATGGCTACACCTTC; CDR3aa: CATSDPGQEYGYTF
j_gene: TRBJ2-7; v_gene: TRBV11-1; d_gene: TRBD1; abundance: NA; CDR3nt: TGTGCCAGCAGCTTAGCGGGGCCGGGACAGGCCGACGAGCAGTACTTC; CDR3aa: CASSLAGPGQADEQYF
j_gene: TRBJ1-4; v_gene: TRBV11-2; d_gene: NA; abundance: NA; CDR3nt: TGTGCCAGCAGCTTAGGGAATGGGGCCTCTAATGAAAAACTGTTTTTT; CDR3aa: CASSLGNGASNEKLFF
j_gene: TRBJ1-1; v_gene: TRBV13; d_gene: NA; abundance: NA; CDR3nt: TGTGCCAGCGGGGGGAACACTGAAGCTTTCTTT; CDR3aa: CASGGNTEAFF
j_gene: TRBJ2-7; v_gene: TRBV2; d_gene: NA; abundance: NA; CDR3nt: TGTGCCAGCAGGCCACTGGTAGACGAGCAGTACTTC; CDR3aa: CASRPLVDEQYF
j_gene: TRBJ1-1; v_gene: TRBV19; d_gene: TRBD1; abundance: once; CDR3nt: TGTGCCAGTAGTTTGGGACAGGAGAACACTGAAGCTTTCTTT; CDR3aa: CASSLGQENTEAFF
j_gene: TRBJ2-3; v_gene: TRBV7-8; d_gene: NA; abundance: NA; CDR3nt: TGTGCCAGCAGCCCCAGGGTGACAGGAGACACAGATACGCAGTATTTT; CDR3aa: CASSPRVTGDTDTQYF
j_gene: TRBJ1-1; v_gene: TRBV2; d_gene: NA; abundance: NA; CDR3nt: TGTGCCAGCAGTGAACTGTGGGTGGGCACTGAAGCTTTCTTT; CDR3aa: CASSELWVGTEAFF
j_gene: TRBJ1-1; v_gene: TRBV6-5; d_gene: TRBD1; abundance: few; CDR3nt: TGTGCCAGCAGTTACTCTAAGGGGGCCACGACTGAAGCTTTCTTT; CDR3aa: CASSYSKGATTEAFF
j_gene: TRBJ2-2; v_gene: TRBV7-9; d_gene: NA; abundance: NA; CDR3nt: TGTGCCAGCAGCTTAGGTCTCGGCGAGCTGTTTTTT; CDR3aa: CASSLGLGELFF
j_gene: TRBJ2-3; v_gene: TRBV27; d_gene: TRBD2; abundance: NA; CDR3nt: TGTGCCAGCAGTTCCCCTCTAGCGGGAGCGGGGGATACGCAGTATTTT; CDR3aa: CASSSPLAGAGDTQYF
j_gene: TRBJ2-1; v_gene: TRBV7-6; d_gene: TRBD1; abundance: once; CDR3nt: TGTGCCAGCAGCTTAGTAGGGGGCTTGGGCGGTACCTACAATGAGCAGTTCTTC; CDR3aa: CASSLVGGLGGTYNEQFF
j_gene: TRBJ1-6; v_gene: TRBV3-1/TRBV3-2; d_gene: NA; abundance: NA; CDR3nt: TGTGCCAGTTCTGCAAATCCCGAAGGGGAGCCCCTCCACTTT; CDR3aa: CASSANPEGEPLHF
j_gene: TRBJ2-5; v_gene: TRBV6-2/TRBV6-3; d_gene: TRBD2; abundance: NA; CDR3nt: TGTGCCAGCAGTTTGAGCGGGAGGCAAGAGACCCAGTACTTC; CDR3aa: CASSLSGRQETQYF
j_gene: TRBJ2-3; v_gene: TRBV27; d_gene: TRBD2; abundance: NA; CDR3nt: TGTGCCAGCAGGGAGACTAGCGGCTACACAGATACGCAGTATTTT; CDR3aa: CASRETSGYTDTQYF
j_gene: TRBJ2-3; v_gene: TRBV29-1; d_gene: NA; abundance: NA; CDR3nt: TGCAGCGTTCCAGGGGAAGGGGGGACAGATACGCAGTATTTT; CDR3aa: CSVPGEGGTDTQYF
j_gene: TRBJ2-1; v_gene: TRBV4-1; d_gene: TRBD2; abundance: NA; CDR3nt: TGCGCCAGCAGCCGAGGACTAGCGGGAGGGAAAATCTACAATGAGCAGTTCTTC; CDR3aa: CASSRGLAGGKIYNEQFF
j_gene: TRBJ1-4; v_gene: TRBV5-4; d_gene: NA; abundance: NA; CDR3nt: TGTGCCAGCAGCCCCGGGGGGCGGGCAACTAATGAAAAACTGTTTTTT; CDR3aa: CASSPGGRATNEKLFF
j_gene: TRBJ2-7; v_gene: TRBV7-3; d_gene: TRBD2; abundance: NA; CDR3nt: TGTGCCAGCAGCTTACCGGCGGGGGGTTTCGACGAGCAGTACTTC; CDR3aa: CASSLPAGGFDEQYF
j_gene: TRBJ1-1; v_gene: TRBV4-1; d_gene: NA; abundance: NA; CDR3nt: TGCGCCAGCAGCCAAGTACGCGGTCCCAGGGGCACTGAAGCTTTCTTT; CDR3aa: CASSQVRGPRGTEAFF
j_gene: TRBJ2-7; v_gene: TRBV11-3; d_gene: TRBD1; abundance: NA; CDR3nt: TGTGCCAGCAGAAATCGGACAGGCTTAGAGCAGTACTTC; CDR3aa: CASRNRTGLEQYF
j_gene: TRBJ2-1; v_gene: TRBV9; d_gene: TRBD2; abundance: NA; CDR3nt: TGTGCCAGCAGCGCTACACTAGGACTAGCGGGGTTTGGTGGTGAGCAGTTCTTC; CDR3aa: CASSATLGLAGFGGEQFF
j_gene: TRBJ2-5; v_gene: TRBV19; d_gene: NA; abundance: NA; CDR3nt: TGTGCCAGTAGCGTTCTCGGAGGCAGAAACGTACAAGAGACCCAGTACTTC; CDR3aa: CASSVLGGRNVQETQYF
j_gene: TRBJ2-2; v_gene: TRBV28; d_gene: NA; abundance: NA; CDR3nt: TGTGCCAGCAGTGCCCCCGACCAGGGGAACACCGGGGAGCTGTTTTTT; CDR3aa: CASSAPDQGNTGELFF
j_gene: TRBJ2-5; v_gene: TRBV6-6; d_gene: NA; abundance: NA; CDR3nt: TGTGCCAGCAGTTACAGGGAAGAGACCCAGTACTTC; CDR3aa: CASSYREETQYF
j_gene: TRBJ2-7; v_gene: TRBV6-5; d_gene: NA; abundance: NA; CDR3nt: TGTGCCAGCACCAATTACTACGAGCAGTACTTC; CDR3aa: CASTNYYEQYF
j_gene: TRBJ2-7; v_gene: TRBV7-3; d_gene: TRBD2; abundance: NA; CDR3nt: TGTGCCAGCGCCCCTCCAGGGAGGGCCCACGAGCAGTACTTC; CDR3aa: CASAPPGRAHEQYF
j_gene: TRBJ2-7; v_gene: TRBV5-4; d_gene: NA; abundance: NA; CDR3nt: TGTGCCAGCACCGAGGGGGGTAAGGTCTCCTACGAGCAGTACTTC; CDR3aa: CASTEGGKVSYEQYF
j_gene: TRBJ1-1; v_gene: TRBV19; d_gene: NA; abundance: NA; CDR3nt: TGTGCCAGTAGTTTCCCAGGGGAGAACACTGAAGCTTTCTTT; CDR3aa: CASSFPGENTEAFF
j_gene: TRBJ2-7; v_gene: TRBV6-5; d_gene: NA; abundance: NA; CDR3nt: TGTGCCAGCAGTTACTCGGCAGATACCTACGAGCAGTACTTC; CDR3aa: CASSYSADTYEQYF
j_gene: TRBJ2-7; v_gene: TRBV12-3/TRBV12-4; d_gene: NA; abundance: few; CDR3nt: TGTGCCAGCAGTTTCGGACAGTCATACGAGCAGTACTTC; CDR3aa: CASSFGQSYEQYF
j_gene: TRBJ1-1; v_gene: TRBV4-1; d_gene: NA; abundance: NA; CDR3nt: TGCGCCAGCAGCCTTCTGTGGAGCGGCAGTCGGGCTTTCTTT; CDR3aa: CASSLLWSGSRAFF
j_gene: TRBJ1-2; v_gene: TRBV6-5; d_gene: NA; abundance: NA; CDR3nt: TGTGCCAGCAGTTACTCCACAGGGATCCATGGCTACACCTTC; CDR3aa: CASSYSTGIHGYTF
j_gene: TRBJ1-5; v_gene: TRBV6-1; d_gene: NA; abundance: NA; CDR3nt: TGTGCCAGCAGCGAAGAGGGCGGCGGACAGCCCCAGCATTTT; CDR3aa: CASSEEGGGQPQHF
j_gene: TRBJ2-1; v_gene: TRBV7-6; d_gene: NA; abundance: NA; CDR3nt: TGTGCCAGCAGCTTAGTTAGCGGAAGCTCCTACAATGAGCAGTTCTTC; CDR3aa: CASSLVSGSSYNEQFF
j_gene: TRBJ1-1; v_gene: TRBV5-1; d_gene: NA; abundance: NA; CDR3nt: TGCGCCAGCAGTTCGAATGGGGCGCTCGTGGAAGCTTTCTTT; CDR3aa: CASSSNGALVEAFF
j_gene: TRBJ1-1; v_gene: TRBV7-2; d_gene: TRBD1; abundance: NA; CDR3nt: TGTGCCAGCAGCTGGACAGGGGGAATGGACACTGAAGCTTTCTTT; CDR3aa: CASSWTGGMDTEAFF
j_gene: TRBJ2-5; v_gene: TRBV10-1; d_gene: NA; abundance: once; CDR3nt: TGCGCCAGCGGGGGCCAGTACTTC; CDR3aa: CASGGQYF
j_gene: TRBJ1-5; v_gene: TRBV6-5; d_gene: NA; abundance: NA; CDR3nt: TGTGCCAGCAGTCTCAGGGGAGGGAGCAATCAGCCCCAGCATTTT; CDR3aa: CASSLRGGSNQPQHF
j_gene: TRBJ1-3; v_gene: TRBV4-1; d_gene: NA; abundance: once; CDR3nt: TGCGCCAGCAGCCAAATTGAAGTGAACACCATATATTTT; CDR3aa: CASSQIEVNTIYF